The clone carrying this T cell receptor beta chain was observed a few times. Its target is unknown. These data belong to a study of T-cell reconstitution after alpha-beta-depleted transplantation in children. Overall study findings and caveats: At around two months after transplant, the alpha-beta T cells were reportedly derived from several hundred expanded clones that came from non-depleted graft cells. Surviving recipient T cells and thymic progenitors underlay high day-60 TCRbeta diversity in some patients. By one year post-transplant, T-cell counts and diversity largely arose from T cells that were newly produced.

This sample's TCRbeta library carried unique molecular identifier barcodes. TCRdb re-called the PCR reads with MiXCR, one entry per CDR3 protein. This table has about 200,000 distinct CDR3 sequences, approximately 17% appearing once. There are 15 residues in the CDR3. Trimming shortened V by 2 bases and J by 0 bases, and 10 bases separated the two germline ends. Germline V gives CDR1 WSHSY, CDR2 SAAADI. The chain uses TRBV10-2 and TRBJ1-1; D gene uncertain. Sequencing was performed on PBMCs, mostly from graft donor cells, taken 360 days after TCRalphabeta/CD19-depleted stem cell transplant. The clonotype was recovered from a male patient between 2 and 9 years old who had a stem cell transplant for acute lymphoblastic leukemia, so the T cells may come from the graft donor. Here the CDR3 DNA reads TGCGCCAGCAGTGAGACAGATCGAGTGAACACTGAAGCTTTCTTT. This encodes CASSETDRVNTEAFF.